Sequencing of this T cell receptor (beta chain) was carried out in a study of spatial heterogeneity in lung cancer. Study at large: When follow-up PBMC samples existed, they were sequenced (at a median of roughly two years after resection). Detection consistently captured more beta-chain sequences than alpha-chain sequences. Regarding the study as a whole: Detection of ubiquitous tumor TCRs in blood was higher at resection than follow-up.

Regarding this clonotype: Its specificity is not known.

Germline CDR1 and CDR2: DFQATT and SNEGSKA (reference sequence). The J segment lost 2 bases and the V segment lost 4 bases, leaving 5 bases of the junction unmatched. The CDR3 is 14 residues long. The time point is: blood at routine non-recurrence follow-up after resection. The sequenced material consisted of unsorted whole RNA from tumor, nontumor lung or frozen PBMC. TCRdb reprocessed the 5' RACE reads with MiXCR, giving one entry per CDR3 protein. The sample lists 85,000 to 100,000 distinct CDR3 sequences, roughly a fifth occurring once. The sequenced sample was PBMCs, obtained at follow-up. The V call is TRBV20-1, the J call TRBJ2-3; 8 bases are a match to TRBD1. The receptor was isolated from a male donor with early-stage non-small cell lung cancer. The CDR3 reads CSANRDRNTDTQYF. The DNA of the CDR3 is TGCAGTGCTAATCGGGACAGGAACACAGATACGCAGTATTTT.